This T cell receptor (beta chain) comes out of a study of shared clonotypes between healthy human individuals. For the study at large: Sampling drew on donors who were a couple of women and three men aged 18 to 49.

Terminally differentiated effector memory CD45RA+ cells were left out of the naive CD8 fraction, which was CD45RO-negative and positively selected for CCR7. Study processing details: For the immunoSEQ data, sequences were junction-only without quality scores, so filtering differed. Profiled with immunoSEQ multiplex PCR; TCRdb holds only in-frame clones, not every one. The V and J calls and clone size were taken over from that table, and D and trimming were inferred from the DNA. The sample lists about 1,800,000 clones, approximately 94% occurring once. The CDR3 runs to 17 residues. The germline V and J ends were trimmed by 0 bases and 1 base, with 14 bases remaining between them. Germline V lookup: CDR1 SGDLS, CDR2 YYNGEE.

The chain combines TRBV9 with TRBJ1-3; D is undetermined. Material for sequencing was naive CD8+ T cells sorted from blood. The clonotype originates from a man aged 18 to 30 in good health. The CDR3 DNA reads TGTGCCAGCAGCGTAGATCTAGACGCCGGGTCTGGAAACACCATATATTTT. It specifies CASSVDLDAGSGNTIYF. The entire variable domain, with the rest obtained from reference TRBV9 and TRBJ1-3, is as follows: DSGVTQTPKHLITATGQRVTLRCSPRSGDLSVYWYQQSLDQGLQFLIQYYNGEERAKGNILERFSAQQFPDLHSELNLSSLELGDSALYFCASSVDLDAGSGNTIYFGEGSWLTVV.